These 25 T cell receptor beta chains were all obtained from the same sample, sequenced in a study of cytomegalovirus exposure and HLA in healthy donors. Vbeta (60) and Jbeta (13) primers were used in the PCR. The assay was immunoSEQ multiplex PCR, and TCRdb's table has in-frame clones only and misses some. The sample's table shows roughly 190,000 clones. The sequencing input was PBMCs. The receptors come from a young man in good health and CMV-seronegative.

V usage is TRBV5-1 and J usage is TRBJ2-3; TRBD2 matches 7 bases. V gave up 5 bases and J gave up 4 bases; unmatched junction bases: 7. The CDR3 is 14 amino acids. CDR1 is SGHRS and CDR2 is YFSETQ in the germline V gene. CDR3: CASSLSGVADTQYF. In DNA form, the CDR3 reads TGCGCCAGCAGTCTAAGCGGGGTGGCAGATACGCAGTATTTT.

Here the CDR3 reads CASSFAGSYEQYF. The DNA for the CDR3 is TGTGCCAGCAGCTTCGCGGGATCCTACGAGCAGTACTTC. The chain recombines TRBV5-6 with TRBJ2-7; a weak D match, TRBD2 (6 bases). CDR1 SGHDT and CDR2 YYEEEE come from the germline V gene. The CDR3 consists of 13 residues. V gave up 2 bases and J gave up 1 base, with 7 bases separating them.

CDR3 residues: CASSPQSRQSSGNTIYF. CDR3 coding DNA: TGCGCCAGCAGCCCGCAGTCGAGACAGAGCTCTGGAAACACCATATATTTT. The chain carries TRBV4-1 and TRBJ1-3, with D possibly TRBD1 on 5 matching bases. Germline V gene data show CDR1 as MGHRA and CDR2 as YSYEKL. This CDR3 is 17 amino acids long. Trimming removed 4 bases from V and 0 bases from J, with 16 bases in between.

The chain has TRBV6-1 and TRBJ1-1; tentative D call: TRBD1 (5 bases). The CDR3 sequence is 12 residues long. Looked up from germline, CDR1 is MNHNS and CDR2 is SASEGT. The V and J ends lost 4 bases and 5 bases respectively, with 8 bases between them. CDR3 amino acids: CASSGGVTEAFF. In nucleotides, the CDR3 is TGTGCCAGCAGTGGGGGGGTAACTGAAGCTTTCTTT.

The chain joins TRBV7-6 to TRBJ2-7, with 10 bases lining up with TRBD2. CDR1 and CDR2 from the germline V gene are SGHVS and FNYEAQ. The CDR3 contains 15 residues. The trim removed 5 bases at V and 6 bases at J, leaving 10 bases unmatched. The CDR3, as DNA: TGTGCCAGCAGCCCCGGACTAGCGGTGCCGGGCGAGCAGTACTTC. It codes for CASSPGLAVPGEQYF.

The V call is TRBV11-2, the J call TRBJ2-7, with TRBD1 as a possible D gene (7 bases). This CDR3 comprises 16 residues. Trimming removed 2 bases at V and 4 bases at J, with 18 bases between. The germline CDR1 and CDR2 sequences are SGHAT and FQNNGV. Here the CDR3 reads CASSLRGGTALYEQYF. The DNA of the CDR3 is TGTGCCAGCAGCTTAAGGGGCGGGACAGCCCTTTACGAGCAGTACTTC.

V gene TRBV9 combines with J gene TRBJ2-2; tentative D call: TRBD1 (5 bases). Trimming removed 0 bases from V and 0 bases from J, with 9 bases in between. Germline V gives CDR1 SGDLS, CDR2 YYNGEE. The CDR3 consists of 16 residues. The chain's CDR3 is CASSVVAGPNTGELFF. The CDR3 region has the DNA TGTGCCAGCAGCGTAGTGGCAGGGCCGAACACCGGGGAGCTGTTTTTT. Filled out from reference TRBV9 and TRBJ2-2, the complete variable domain reads DSGVTQTPKHLITATGQRVTLRCSPRSGDLSVYWYQQSLDQGLQFLIQYYNGEERAKGNILERFSAQQFPDLHSELNLSSLELGDSALYFCASSVVAGPNTGELFFGEGSRLTVL.

This chain connects TRBV19 to TRBJ2-1, with D perhaps TRBD1 (6 bases). V shed 8 bases and J shed 3 bases, with 14 bases lying between them. Germline V CDR1 and CDR2: LNHDA, SQIVND (reference sequence). The CDR3 loop spans 14 amino acids. CDR3 region: CASRAGTYYNEQFF. The CDR3 bases are TGTGCCAGTCGTGCCGGGACATACTACAATGAGCAGTTCTTC.

V usage is TRBV4-1 and J usage is TRBJ1-1, with D hard to call. V gave up 3 bases and J gave up 7 bases, with 15 bases separating them. The CDR3 covers 14 residues. From germline, CDR1 is MGHRA and CDR2 YSYEKL. The CDR3 region is CASSHHTAGSEAFF. CDR3 nucleotides: TGCGCCAGCAGCCATCATACGGCCGGGAGTGAAGCTTTCTTT.

DNA of the CDR3: TGCAGCGCCGGAGGAACAGGGCCCACAGATACGCAGTATTTT. This sequence encodes CSAGGTGPTDTQYF. The rearrangement links TRBV29-1 to TRBJ2-3, with D maybe TRBD1 (6 bases). This CDR3 region has 14 residues. Germline assignment: CDR1 SQVTM and CDR2 ANQGSEA. The germline V and J ends were trimmed by 7 bases and 2 bases, with 16 bases remaining between them.

For this clone: The same CDR3 can be traced to other DNA sequences in this sample. The J gene is TRBJ1-5, the V gene TRBV19, with TRBD1 identical over 11 bases. V shed 6 bases, J shed 4 bases, and the junction held 2 bases outside the gene matches. The germline gives CDR1 LNHDA, CDR2 SQIVND (reference sequence). The CDR3 loop spans 14 amino acids. This CDR3 reads CASSGTGGNQPQHF. The CDR3 DNA sequence: TGTGCCAGTAGCGGGACAGGGGGAAATCAGCCCCAGCATTTT.

This chain connects TRBV30 to TRBJ1-3; D is perhaps TRBD1 (5 bases). Trimming took 3 bases from V and 0 from J, leaving 9 bases between them. Looked up from germline, CDR1 is GTSNPN and CDR2 is SVGIG (reference sequence). This CDR3 is 14 amino acids long. The CDR3 is CAWSETVSGNTIYF. The CDR3 coding sequence is TGTGCCTGGAGCGAGACAGTCTCTGGAAACACCATATATTTT.

CDR3 sequence: CASSLGVGGNNSPLHF. The CDR3 coding sequence is TGTGCCAGCAGCTTGGGGGTCGGCGGGAATAATTCACCCCTCCACTTT. The chain links TRBV5-6 to TRBJ1-6, with unresolved D. Looked up from germline, CDR1 is SGHDT and CDR2 is YYEEEE. CDR3 length: 16 residues. The ends were cut back, 0 bases at V and 5 bases at J, with 12 bases in the middle.

A remark on this clone: Different DNA sequences within this sample yield the same CDR3. V and J are TRBV7-8 and TRBJ1-1; the D gene is possibly TRBD1 (6 bases). The CDR3 totals 16 residues. V was clipped by 3 bases and J by 0 bases, with 14 bases between them. Germline CDR1 SGHVS, CDR2 FQNEAQ. CDR3 loop: CASSFPTGTMNTEAFF. The CDR3 DNA follows: TGTGCCAGCAGCTTCCCGACAGGAACCATGAACACTGAAGCTTTCTTT.

This chain joins TRBV30 and TRBJ2-5; D remains unclear. This CDR3 comprises 11 residues. Looked up from germline, CDR1 is GTSNPN and CDR2 is SVGIG (reference sequence). V was cut by 0 bases and J by 7 bases, with 6 bases left in between. The chain's CDR3 is CAWSVSGTQYF. Written as DNA, the CDR3 is TGTGCCTGGAGTGTATCGGGGACCCAGTACTTC.

This chain links TRBV19 with TRBJ1-5; D is uncertain. The CDR3 consists of 14 residues. Germline CDR1 LNHDA, CDR2 SQIVND (reference sequence). Trimming removed 1 base at V and 4 bases at J, with 8 bases between. The DNA for the CDR3 is TGTGCCAGTAGTATAGTTAGAGGAAATCAGCCCCAGCATTTT. Translating gives CASSIVRGNQPQHF.

The chain recombines TRBV7-9 with TRBJ2-3; no reliable D call. The CDR3 loop spans 13 amino acids. From germline, CDR1 is SEHNR and CDR2 FQNEAQ (reference sequence). Trimming removed 3 bases from V and 6 bases from J, with 10 bases in between. The CDR3 sequence: CASSFPSGDTQYF. The CDR3, as DNA: TGTGCCAGCAGCTTCCCAAGTGGCGATACGCAGTATTTT. Filled out from reference TRBV7-9 and TRBJ2-3, the complete variable domain reads DTGVSQNPRHKITKRGQNVTFRCDPISEHNRLYWYRQTLGQGPEFLTYFQNEAQLEKSRLLSDRFSAERPKGSFSTLEIQRTEQGDSAMYLCASSFPSGDTQYFGPGTRLTVL.

This chain links TRBV5-1 with TRBJ2-7, with D perhaps matching TRBD2 (6 bases). The V gene's germline CDR1 is SGHRS and CDR2 YFSETQ. V gave up 4 bases and J gave up 1 base, with 15 bases separating them. This CDR3 is 15 amino acids long. The CDR3, as DNA: TGCGCCAGCAGCCAATCCCCGGGGGTATCCTACGAGCAGTACTTC. It yields the protein CASSQSPGVSYEQYF.

The V call is TRBV11-3, the J call TRBJ2-1, with a weak D call TRBD2 (6 bases). This CDR3 has 16 amino acids. In germline, CDR1 is SGHNT, CDR2 YENEEA. V was cut by 1 base and J by 9 bases, with 19 bases left in between. CDR3 sequence (DNA): TGTGCCAGCAGCTTAGGGTCTTTGGGAAAGGGAGGTGAGCAGTTCTTC. This translates into CASSLGSLGKGGEQFF.

The CDR3 DNA reads as TGTGCCAGCAGCTTAGGGGAGCGGCCCCACGAGCAGTACTTC. It is translated as CASSLGERPHEQYF. The chain links TRBV7-6 to TRBJ2-7; possibly TRBD2 for D (5 bases). The CDR3 covers 14 residues. V lost 1 base and J 5 bases, leaving 12 bases between the germline ends. From germline, CDR1 is SGHVS and CDR2 FNYEAQ.

The rearrangement uses TRBV10-2 and TRBJ2-7; 7 bases line up with TRBD2. V trimming: 2 bases; J trimming: 6 bases; junction bases outside the gene matches: 4. This CDR3 region has 13 residues. The V gene's germline CDR1 is WSHSY and CDR2 SAAADI. The CDR3 DNA reads TGCGCCAGCAGTGAGAAAGGGGAGGGCGAGCAGTACTTC. This translates into CASSEKGEGEQYF.

The rearrangement uses TRBV5-5 and TRBJ2-1; D possibly corresponds to TRBD2 (7 bases). V lost 3 bases to trimming and J lost 2 bases, with 15 bases between them. The CDR3 length is 16 residues. Germline CDR1 reads SGHKS; CDR2 reads YYEKEE (reference sequence). The CDR3 nucleotides are TGTGCCAGCAGCTATCGGGGGGCGGACCCCTACAATGAGCAGTTCTTC. Protein: CASSYRGADPYNEQFF.

The rearrangement links TRBV5-4 to TRBJ2-7; tentatively, D is TRBD2 (6 bases). The CDR3 runs to 16 residues. From germline, CDR1 is SGHNT and CDR2 YYREEE (reference sequence). Trimming removed 0 bases at V and 3 bases at J, with 16 bases between. The DNA of the CDR3 is TGTGCCAGCAGCTTGGCCCCTCGGGGGTCTCTCTACGAGCAGTACTTC. It yields the protein CASSLAPRGSLYEQYF.

The DNA of the CDR3 is TGTGCCAGCAGCTCCGGGACAGGGGGTGAAAAACTGTTTTTT. This sequence encodes CASSSGTGGEKLFF. V and J are TRBV13 and TRBJ1-4; 11 bases match TRBD1. Losses at the gene ends were 4 bases for V and 7 bases for J; bases not matched to a gene: 2. Germline V gene lookup returns CDR1 PRHDT and CDR2 FYEKMQ (reference sequence). CDR3 length equals 14 residues.

The chain joins TRBV19 to TRBJ1-6, with D hard to call. The CDR3 is 13 residues long. Trimming stripped 4 bases from V and 7 bases from J, with 8 bases between. Germline assignment: CDR1 LNHDA and CDR2 SQIVND (reference sequence). CDR3 sequence (DNA): TGTGCCAGTAGTACCCAGGAAAATTCACCCCTCCACTTT. Its protein product is CASSTQENSPLHF.